This is a list of T cell receptor beta chains from one sample in a study of radiotherapy plus CTLA-4 blockade in lung cancer. Measured with immunoSEQ multiplex PCR; TCRdb has only the in-frame clones, and not every one. This repertoire shows 80,000 or so clones, roughly four fifths found once; its top ten account for 0.65% to 0.85%. The material was peripheral blood, obtained from a patient treated with radiotherapy plus ipilimumab. Receptors originate from a human donor with non-small cell lung cancer who had stable disease on radiotherapy plus ipilimumab. The CDR3 runs from the conserved cysteine through the conserved F or W. Rows give clone size only sometimes, using once, few, many, or a class for an expanded clone.

V gene	clone size	J gene	CDR3 protein
TRBV11-3	few	TRBJ2-1	CASSARGDLGQFF
TRBV28	NA	NA	CASSQGGSSYEQYF
TRBV5-1	NA	TRBJ1-1	CASSLVWDRVNTEAFF
TRBV7-9	NA	TRBJ2-5	CASMSGGLETQYF
TRBV10-2	NA	TRBJ2-3	CASREGGYTDTQYF
TRBV11-2	NA	TRBJ1-6	CASSTGLSSPLHF
TRBV14	NA	TRBJ1-1	CASSQGGAGSGAEAFF
TRBV19	NA	TRBJ2-7	CASRLAGGTYEQYF
TRBV7-8	few	TRBJ2-2	CASSLTLGQGGTGELFF
TRBV19	NA	TRBJ2-3	CASSTHRSGRADTQYF
TRBV10-3	NA	TRBJ2-3	CAISTLGAGGRADTQYF
TRBV23-1	NA	TRBJ2-7	CASSQTIPGQGYEQYF
TRBV30	NA	TRBJ2-3	CAWSEASHTQYF
TRBV7-8	NA	TRBJ2-5	CASSSDRGVVETQYF
TRBV5-1	NA	TRBJ2-5	CASSLVYGETQYF
TRBV19	NA	TRBJ1-5	CASSIRQAPRFFSNQPQHF
TRBV23-1	NA	TRBJ2-5	CARIGGLQETQYF
TRBV28	once	TRBJ1-1	CASGGNTEAFF
TRBV28	NA	TRBJ1-1	CASSPHRSGNTEAFF
TRBV5-1	NA	TRBJ2-3	CASSPDRGSADTQYF
TRBV7-3	NA	TRBJ2-2	CASSLHQNTGELFF
TRBV6-1	NA	TRBJ1-1	CASSEAAGTNTEAFF
TRBV5-4	NA	TRBJ2-7	CASSPGPRGGRGYEQYF
TRBV7-8	few	TRBJ1-5	CASSFGRDRRNQPQHF
TRBV10-1	few	TRBJ1-1	CASSEGPGGARTEAFF
TRBV19	NA	TRBJ1-5	CASSIKDRGYQPQHF
TRBV30	NA	TRBJ2-5	CAWSPLGGRGETQYF
TRBV28	NA	TRBJ1-5	CASSLLDGWWQPQHF
TRBV6-1	NA	TRBJ1-6	CASREGLIAYSPLHF
TRBV28	NA	TRBJ2-3	CASSLALAGVDTQYF
TRBV10-3	NA	TRBJ2-3	CAISESGSRTDTQYF
TRBV28	NA	TRBJ1-4	CASSSPLGQGTEKLFF
TRBV28	once	TRBJ1-2	CASRRTDLEGVYGYTF
TRBV2	NA	TRBJ1-6	CASSVVGTRNSPLHF
TRBV19	few	TRBJ1-4	CASSRGQLNEKLFF
TRBV7-8	NA	TRBJ2-7	CASAPRMGVTYEQYF
TRBV28	few	TRBJ1-4	CASSHQGGGDEKLFF
TRBV5-1	NA	TRBJ1-2	CASSPTGFLYGYTF
TRBV5-1	NA	TRBJ2-7	CASSQGSGTSYF
TRBV6-5	NA	TRBJ2-7	CASSYLDRAPEQYF
TRBV2	NA	TRBJ2-6	CATMTNVLTF
TRBV10-3	NA	TRBJ2-7	CAISESATSGSYEQYF
TRBV6-4	NA	TRBJ2-3	CASSVGGSTDTQYF
TRBV30	NA	TRBJ1-6	CAWRGTGSNSPLHF
TRBV5-1	NA	TRBJ2-1	CASTNGQGANEQFF
TRBV11-3	few	TRBJ2-5	CASSFDGEETQYF
TRBV7-8	NA	TRBJ2-2	CASSLLGAGELFF
TRBV19	NA	TRBJ2-3	CASSTLAGLAGTDTQYF
TRBV2	NA	TRBJ2-3	CASSRGVTDTQYF
TRBV11-1	NA	TRBJ2-3	CASSRANTQYF
TRBV6-1	NA	TRBJ1-5	CASSEMRGYSNQPQHF
TRBV10-2	NA	TRBJ2-6	CASITGESGANVLTF
TRBV27	NA	TRBJ2-1	CASSQRRGLENNEQFF
TRBV6-6	NA	TRBJ2-1	CASRGPGGDEQFF
TRBV19	once	TRBJ1-5	CASTGGGFGGQPQHF
TRBV19	once	TRBJ1-2	CASSMWDRAGYTF
TRBV25-1	NA	TRBJ2-2	CASSVYSGTGNTGELFF
TRBV30	NA	TRBJ2-3	CAWSVRRLTDTQYF